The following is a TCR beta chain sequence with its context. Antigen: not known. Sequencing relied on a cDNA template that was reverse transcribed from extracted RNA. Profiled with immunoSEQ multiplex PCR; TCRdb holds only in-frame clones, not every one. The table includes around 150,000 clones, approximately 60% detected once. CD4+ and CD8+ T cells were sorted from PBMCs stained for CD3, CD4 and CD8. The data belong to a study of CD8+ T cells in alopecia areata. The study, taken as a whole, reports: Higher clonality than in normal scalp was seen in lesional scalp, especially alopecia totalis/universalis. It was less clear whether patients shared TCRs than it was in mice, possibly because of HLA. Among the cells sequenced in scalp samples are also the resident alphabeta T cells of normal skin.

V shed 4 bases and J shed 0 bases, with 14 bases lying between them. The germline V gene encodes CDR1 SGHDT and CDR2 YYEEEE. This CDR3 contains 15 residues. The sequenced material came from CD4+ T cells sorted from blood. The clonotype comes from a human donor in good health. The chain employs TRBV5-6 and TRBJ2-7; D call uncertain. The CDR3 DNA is TGTGCCAGCAGCGATCTCGGACGGTCCTCCTACGAGCAGTACTTC. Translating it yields CASSDLGRSSYEQYF.